A single sample is the source of the 25 T cell receptor beta chains below, sequenced in a study of blood T cell repertoires in COVID-19 (TCRdb year 2020). Preparation of the library involved the immunoSEQ multiplex PCR assay. TCRdb limited this immuneACCESS table to in-frame rearrangements with V and J called. A share of clones is missing; checked studies link under half to unresolved V genes, and the rest is unexplained. The table for this sample lists about 400,000 clones; around 89% of them were counted only once. About 1.2% of the sample rests with the top ten. The specimen sequenced was peripheral blood. The source is a man between 40 and 49 years old with acute or convalescent COVID-19.

This chain uses TRBV19 with TRBJ1-3, with 12 nucleotides matching TRBD1. In germline, CDR1 is LNHDA, CDR2 SQIVND (reference sequence). This CDR3 comprises 18 residues. V lost 9 bases, J lost 5 bases, and 17 bases stayed unmatched. The CDR3 loop reads CARPRDRGLGSGRNTIYF. The CDR3 DNA sequence: TGTGCCAGACCCCGGGACAGGGGGCTCGGCTCTGGAAGAAACACCATATATTTT.

The chain has TRBV7-9 and TRBJ2-1, with TRBD2 as a possible D gene (6 bases). Germline V CDR1 and CDR2: SEHNR, FQNEAQ (reference sequence). The CDR3 loop spans 15 amino acids. With 5 bases removed from V and 0 bases from J, the gap between germline ends came to 11 bases. This chain's CDR3 is CASSGSGSSYNEQFF. CDR3 in DNA: TGTGCCAGCAGCGGTAGCGGTAGCTCCTACAATGAGCAGTTCTTC.

The table lists this clone with a count of one. The rearrangement joins TRBV28 to TRBJ1-1; no clear D gene. Germline CDR1 is MDHEN and CDR2 is SYDVKM. V lost 5 bases, J lost 0 bases, and 13 bases lay in between. The CDR3 totals 15 residues. The CDR3 is CASSLTNYMNTEAFF. The CDR3 DNA reads TGTGCCAGCAGTCTCACGAATTACATGAACACTGAAGCTTTCTTT.

CDR3 in DNA: TGTGCCAGCAGTGACCTACCAGACAGGCCCCGCAATGAGCAGTTCTTC. It codes for CASSDLPDRPRNEQFF. The rearrangement joins TRBV25-1 to TRBJ2-1; a possible D gene is TRBD1 (6 bases). Trimming stripped 3 bases from V and 6 bases from J, with 18 bases between. This CDR3 is 16 amino acids long. Germline V CDR1 and CDR2: MGHDK, SYGVNS. The full variable domain, completed using reference TRBV25-1 and TRBJ2-1, is EADIYQTPRYLVIGTGKKITLECSQTMGHDKMYWYQQDPGMELHLIHYSYGVNSTEKGDLSSESTVSRIRTEHFPLTLESARPSHTSQYLCASSDLPDRPRNEQFFGPGTRLTVL.

The rearrangement joins TRBV9 to TRBJ1-1; possibly TRBD1 for D (5 bases). The CDR3 totals 11 residues. Trimming removed 7 bases from V and 4 bases from J, with 8 bases in between. The germline V gene encodes CDR1 SGDLS and CDR2 YYNGEE. The CDR3 DNA reads as TGTGCCAGCGCTCAGGGCACTGAAGCTTTCTTT. This codes for CASAQGTEAFF. Combining the CDR3 with reference TRBV9 and TRBJ1-1 gives the whole variable domain DSGVTQTPKHLITATGQRVTLRCSPRSGDLSVYWYQQSLDQGLQFLIQYYNGEERAKGNILERFSAQQFPDLHSELNLSSLELGDSALYFCASAQGTEAFFGQGTRLTVV.

The chain has TRBV5-1 and TRBJ2-7; D gene uncertain. The V and J ends lost 5 bases and 4 bases respectively, with 7 bases between them. The length of the CDR3 is 11 residues. The germline gives CDR1 SGHRS, CDR2 YFSETQ. The CDR3 DNA is TGCGCCAGCAGGCACAGTTACGAGCAGTACTTC. Amino acids: CASRHSYEQYF.

The sample holds a few counts of this clone. The DNA for the CDR3 is TGTGCCTGGACCGGGGACAGGAGACCGAACACCGGGGAGCTGTTTTTT. Its translation is CAWTGDRRPNTGELFF. The rearrangement joins TRBV30 to TRBJ2-2, with 8 bases identical to TRBD1. The V and J ends lost 4 bases and 0 bases, in that order; junction bases with no gene match: 7. This CDR3 region has 16 residues. Germline CDR1 is GTSNPN and CDR2 is SVGIG (reference sequence).

The chain has TRBV11-3 and TRBJ2-1; 8 bases align to TRBD2. CDR1 is SGHNT and CDR2 is YENEEA in the germline V gene. The CDR3 consists of 15 residues. The junction had 9 bases not matched to a gene; V was cut back by 6 bases and J by 5 bases. CDR3 bases: TGTGCCAGCAGTCGACGTAGCGGGACTCACAATGAGCAGTTCTTC. This gives the protein CASSRRSGTHNEQFF.

A few counts support this clone. The V call is TRBV5-4, the J call TRBJ2-1; 8 bases fit TRBD2. Looked up from germline, CDR1 is SGHNT and CDR2 is YYREEE (reference sequence). The CDR3 is made up of 17 amino acids. J lost 0 bases, V lost 4 bases, and 9 bases had no gene match. The CDR3 DNA sequence: TGTGCCAGCAGCCGTAACGGGGGGGCGGACTCCTACAATGAGCAGTTCTTC. It is translated as CASSRNGGADSYNEQFF.

The rearrangement links TRBV5-5 to TRBJ1-2, with 9 bases identical to TRBD1. The ends lost 4 bases at V and 2 bases at J; junction bases unmatched: 12. The CDR3 runs to 17 residues. Per germline, CDR1 SGHKS and CDR2 YYEKEE (reference sequence). In nucleotides, the CDR3 is TGTGCCAGCAGCACTCCAATTTCCGGGACAGGGAACTATGGCTACACCTTC. Translated, it gives CASSTPISGTGNYGYTF.

The chain couples TRBV6-5 to TRBJ2-7; 12 bases fit TRBD2. The germline CDR1 and CDR2 sequences are MNHEY and SVGAGI. Losses at the gene ends were 6 bases for V and 7 bases for J; bases not matched to a gene: 7. CDR3 size: 14 residues. CDR3 amino acids: CASSPLAGGKEQYF. As DNA, the CDR3 is TGTGCCAGCAGCCCACTAGCGGGGGGTAAGGAGCAGTACTTC.

This clone came up once. The chain has TRBV5-6 and TRBJ1-2; weak D call: TRBD1 (5 bases). The germline V and J ends were trimmed by 0 bases and 8 bases, with 11 bases remaining between them. The CDR3 extends over 13 amino acids. Germline V gene data show CDR1 as SGHDT and CDR2 as YYEEEE. The chain's CDR3 is CASSLGRVQGYTF. As DNA, the CDR3 is TGTGCCAGCAGCTTGGGCAGGGTCCAAGGCTACACCTTC.

This chain joins TRBV5-4 and TRBJ1-2; the match to TRBD1 covers 10 bases. The V and J ends lost 4 bases and 3 bases, in that order; junction bases with no gene match: 9. The length of the CDR3 is 16 residues. In germline, CDR1 is SGHNT, CDR2 YYREEE (reference sequence). The CDR3 region has the DNA TGTGCCAGCAGCCCGGGACAGGGGTCTGCGGACTATGGCTACACCTTC. Its translation: CASSPGQGSADYGYTF.

The CDR3 DNA sequence: TGTGCCACCTCGGTGGAGGGACACTATGGCTACACCTTC. Translation gives CATSVEGHYGYTF. V is TRBV6-5 and J is TRBJ1-2; tentatively, D is TRBD1 (5 bases). The CDR3 totals 13 residues. With 10 bases removed from V and 3 bases from J, the gap between germline ends came to 15 bases. In germline, CDR1 is MNHEY, CDR2 SVGAGI.

A single count supports this clone. The chain recombines TRBV5-5 with TRBJ1-2, with TRBD1 identical over 8 bases. Germline assignment: CDR1 SGHKS and CDR2 YYEKEE (reference sequence). This CDR3 is 15 amino acids long. J lost 6 bases, V lost 5 bases, and 12 bases had no gene match. CDR3 DNA sequence: TGTGCCAGCAGAACCTGGGACAGGACAGCGAATGGCTACACCTTC. This codes for CASRTWDRTANGYTF. The full variable domain, completed using reference TRBV5-5 and TRBJ1-2, is DAGVTQSPTHLIKTRGQQVTLRCSPISGHKSVSWYQQVLGQGPQFIFQYYEKEERGRGNFPDRFSARQFPNYSSELNVNALLLGDSALYLCASRTWDRTANGYTFGSGTRLTVV.

V gene TRBV11-2 combines with J gene TRBJ2-7; 10 positions agree with TRBD2. The V and J ends lost 5 bases and 4 bases, in that order; junction bases with no gene match: 5. Looked up from germline, CDR1 is SGHAT and CDR2 is FQNNGV. This CDR3 spans 14 amino acids. CDR3 coding DNA: TGTGCCAGCAGCCCAGCGGGGGGGGCTTACGAGCAGTACTTC. It is translated as CASSPAGGAYEQYF.

The chain links TRBV7-8 to TRBJ2-2, with D maybe TRBD2 (5 bases). The germline CDR1 and CDR2 sequences are SGHVS and FQNEAQ. The CDR3 totals 15 residues. Trimming cost V 6 bases and J 9 bases, with 20 bases left between them. DNA of the CDR3: TGTGCCAGCAGTTCTCCCCGGGCGGGCCGATGGGAGCTGTTTTTT. It translates to CASSSPRAGRWELFF.

The chain couples TRBV5-8 to TRBJ1-1; possibly TRBD1 for D (6 bases). CDR3 length: 16 residues. V lost 1 base, J lost 4 bases, and 17 bases lay in between. Germline CDR1 SGHTS, CDR2 YDEGEE. CDR3 loop: CASSLYRASAGTEAFF. The CDR3 DNA is TGTGCCAGCAGCTTGTACAGGGCCTCGGCGGGCACTGAAGCTTTCTTT.

Written as DNA, the CDR3 is TGTGCCAGCAGTTACCCGTCACGGACAGATACGCAGTATTTT. It encodes CASSYPSRTDTQYF. The rearrangement uses TRBV6-6 and TRBJ2-3; D unresolved. The V gene lost 2 bases and the J gene lost 3 bases, with 9 bases spanning the gap. There are 14 residues in the CDR3. Per the germline V gene, CDR1 is MNHNY and CDR2 is SVGAGI (reference sequence).

The rearrangement links TRBV21-1 to TRBJ2-3; no check of the table's D call, TRBD1, against the DNA was made. TRBV21-1 is noted as a pseudogene. This CDR3 has 14 residues. CDR3 sequence (DNA): TGTGCCAGCAGCAAAGTGGGGGCCACAGATACGCAGTATTTT. Its translation is CASSKVGATDTQYF.

The table lists this clone with a count of one. The chain couples TRBV28 to TRBJ1-3, with 8 bases aligning to TRBD1. Per the germline V gene, CDR1 is MDHEN and CDR2 is SYDVKM. This CDR3 is 16 amino acids long. Trimming removed 3 bases from V and 3 bases from J; junction bases left unmatched: 7. CDR3: CASSFIQGARGNTIYF. In DNA form, the CDR3 reads TGTGCCAGCAGTTTCATCCAGGGGGCCCGTGGAAACACCATATATTTT.

The rearrangement uses TRBV4-2 and TRBJ1-4; 8 bases line up with TRBD1. From germline, CDR1 is LGHNA and CDR2 YNFKEQ. V lost 1 base and J lost 7; bases outside the gene matches: 14. The CDR3 runs 18 residues. The CDR3 here is CASSQVRGPGVGGEKLFF. The CDR3 DNA follows: TGTGCCAGCAGCCAAGTCAGGGGGCCAGGTGTAGGTGGTGAAAAACTGTTTTTT.

This clone was counted at least ten times. J is TRBJ1-2 and V is TRBV11-2, with D perhaps matching TRBD1 (6 bases). The CDR3 is 13 amino acids. Trimming removed 1 base at V and 6 bases at J, with 9 bases between. The germline V gene has CDR1 SGHAT and CDR2 FQNNGV. This chain's CDR3 is CASSLGTGHGYTF. The CDR3 DNA follows: TGTGCCAGCAGCTTAGGTACAGGGCATGGCTACACCTTC.

The rearrangement joins TRBV7-9 to TRBJ2-7; 7 bases are shared with TRBD1. Per the germline V gene, CDR1 is SEHNR and CDR2 is FQNEAQ (reference sequence). With 4 bases clipped from V and 0 bases from J, the junction kept 9 bases outside the gene matches. CDR3 size: 16 residues. Here the CDR3 DNA reads TGTGCCAGCAGCTACCCCCCGGGACAGAACTCCTACGAGCAGTACTTC. The encoded protein is CASSYPPGQNSYEQYF.

The chain joins TRBV28 to TRBJ2-1, with TRBD2 as a possible D gene (6 bases). The germline V and J ends were trimmed by 3 bases and 4 bases, with 19 bases remaining between them. Germline CDR1 reads MDHEN; CDR2 reads SYDVKM. The CDR3 runs 17 residues. In DNA, the CDR3 is TGTGCCAGCAGTTTTTTGGGGGGAGGTCGGGCTTACAATGAGCAGTTCTTC. Protein: CASSFLGGGRAYNEQFF.